This entry features one TCR beta chain sequence. The junction had 3 bases not matched to a gene; V was cut back by 2 bases and J by 6 bases. Germline assignment: CDR1 MNHNS and CDR2 SASEGT. The CDR3 spans 13 residues. The source of the sample is a study of shared clonotypes between healthy human individuals. Study context: The donor pool was made up of a couple of women and three men aged 18 to 49.

Naive CD8 cells lacked CD45RO and underwent positive selection for CCR7, leaving out terminally differentiated effector memory CD45RA+ cells. Profiled with immunoSEQ multiplex PCR; TCRdb holds only in-frame clones, not every one. The sample includes some 2,000,000 clones, around 96% seen only once; the top ten take 0.9% to 1.3%. The sequenced sample consisted of naive CD8+ T cells sorted from blood. The chain links TRBV6-1 to TRBJ1-2; 7 nucleotides match TRBD1. The TCR sequence derives from a man between 18 and 35 years old in good health. CDR3 DNA: TGTGCCAGCAGTGAAAGGGGGCGAGATGGCTACACCTTC. It specifies CASSERGRDGYTF.